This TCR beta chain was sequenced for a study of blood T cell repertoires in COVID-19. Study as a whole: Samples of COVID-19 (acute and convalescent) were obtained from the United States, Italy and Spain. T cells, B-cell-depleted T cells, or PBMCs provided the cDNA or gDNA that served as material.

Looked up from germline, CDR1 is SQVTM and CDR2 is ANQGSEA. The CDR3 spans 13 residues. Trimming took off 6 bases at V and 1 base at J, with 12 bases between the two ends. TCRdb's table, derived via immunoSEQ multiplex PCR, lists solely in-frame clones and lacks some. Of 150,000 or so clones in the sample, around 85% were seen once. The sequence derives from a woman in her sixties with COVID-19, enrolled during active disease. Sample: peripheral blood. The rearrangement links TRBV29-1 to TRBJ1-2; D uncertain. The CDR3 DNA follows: TGCAGCGTGAGGATCGGGAGTAACTATGGCTACACCTTC. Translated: CSVRIGSNYGYTF.